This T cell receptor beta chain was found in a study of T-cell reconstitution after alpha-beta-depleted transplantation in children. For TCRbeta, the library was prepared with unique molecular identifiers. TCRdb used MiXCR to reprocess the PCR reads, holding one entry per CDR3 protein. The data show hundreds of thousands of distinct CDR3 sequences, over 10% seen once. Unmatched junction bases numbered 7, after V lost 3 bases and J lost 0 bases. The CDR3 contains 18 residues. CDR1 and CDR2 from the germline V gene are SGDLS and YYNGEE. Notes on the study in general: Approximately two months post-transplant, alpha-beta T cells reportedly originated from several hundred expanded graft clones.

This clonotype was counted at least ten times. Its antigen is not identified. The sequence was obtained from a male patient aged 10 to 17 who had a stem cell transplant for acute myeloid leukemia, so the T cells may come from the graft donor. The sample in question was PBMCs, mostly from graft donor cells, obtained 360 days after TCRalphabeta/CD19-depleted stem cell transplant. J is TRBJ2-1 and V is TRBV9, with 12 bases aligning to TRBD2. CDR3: CASSAGTSGHNSYNEQFF. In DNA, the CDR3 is TGTGCCAGCAGCGCTGGGACTAGCGGGCACAACTCCTACAATGAGCAGTTCTTC. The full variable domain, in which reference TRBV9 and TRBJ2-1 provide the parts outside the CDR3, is DSGVTQTPKHLITATGQRVTLRCSPRSGDLSVYWYQQSLDQGLQFLIQYYNGEERAKGNILERFSAQQFPDLHSELNLSSLELGDSALYFCASSAGTSGHNSYNEQFFGPGTRLTVL.